The sequence of this TCR beta chain was determined in a study of T cells in Graves' hyperthyroidism and ophthalmopathy. Findings and limits, study-wide: A median about 7 months before onset, the model predicted ophthalmopathy. In simple terms, a model built on 13 V-J features told ophthalmopathy apart from stable hyperthyroidism.

Patients showing uncontrolled infection, other autoimmune disease, pregnancy or lactation were ineligible. Together with thyroid ultrasound, orbital computed tomography, serum thyroxine and TRAb, clinical symptoms were used for diagnoses. From RNA transcripts, TCR beta CDR3 regions were amplified. The HTBI set primed first-round TCR CDR3 RT-PCR. TCRdb called the multiplex PCR reads again in MiXCR, with one record for every CDR3 protein. The sample consists of hundreds of thousands of distinct CDR3 sequences, over 40% of them appearing once. This clonotype occurred many times. Its antigen is undetermined. The sequence derives from an adult man with Graves' disease, either hyperthyroidism or ophthalmopathy (not recorded which). Sequencing input: peripheral blood or thyroid tissue (not recorded which).

The CDR3 DNA is TGTGCCACCAGTGATTCCTTGGGAAACACCATATATTTT. This translates into CATSDSLGNTIYF. The chain uses TRBV24-1 and TRBJ1-3; D remains unclear. This CDR3 has 13 amino acids. CDR1 and CDR2 (germline): KGHDR, SFDVKD. Between the trimmed V and J ends, which lost 2 bases and 4 bases, there was a span of 5 bases.